This T cell receptor (beta chain) is drawn from a study of T-cell reconstitution after alpha-beta-depleted transplantation in children. Construction of the TCRbeta library involved unique molecular identifiers. From the PCR reads, TCRdb called clonotypes with MiXCR, one entry per CDR3 protein. This table has around 680,000 distinct CDR3 sequences, about 15% appearing once. Trimming cost V 4 bases and J 4 bases, with 14 bases left between them. There are 15 residues in the CDR3. CDR1 and CDR2 from the germline V gene are SGHRS and YFSETQ. This TCR was sampled from a human donor who donated a stem cell graft to a child with acute myeloid leukemia. Sequenced material: PBMCs from the stem cell graft donor, taken from the stem cell graft. This sequence joins TRBV5-1 and TRBJ2-2; D is possibly TRBD2 (7 bases). CDR3 DNA sequence: TGCGCCAGCAGCCCAAGCGGGACACCCACCGGGGAGCTGTTTTTT. As protein: CASSPSGTPTGELFF.